Following are 13 T cell receptor beta chains from one sample sequenced in a study of blood T cells in healthy people across ages. Primed by a sample-barcoded 5' primer and a J-beta primer mix, a second PCR proceeded for 7 to 11 cycles. TCRdb itself ran the 5' RACE reads through MiXCR, one entry per CDR3 protein. The table records 800,000 to 1,000,000 distinct CDR3 sequences, about 48% of them present only once. The source material was blood. All receptors derive from a man aged 25-45 years in good health.

V is TRBV28 and J is TRBJ1-6; D remains unclear. Trimming removed 4 bases from V and 3 bases from J, with 10 bases in between. The CDR3 runs 15 residues. CDR1 MDHEN and CDR2 SYDVKM come from the germline V gene. CDR3 in amino acids: CASSSLSGYNSPLHF. CDR3 nucleotide sequence: TGTGCCAGCAGTTCACTCAGCGGCTATAATTCACCCCTCCACTTT. The full variable domain, in which reference TRBV28 and TRBJ1-6 provide the parts outside the CDR3, is DVKVTQSSRYLVKRTGEKVFLECVQDMDHENMFWYRQDPGLGLRLIYFSYDVKMKEKGDIPEGYSVSREKKERFSLILESASTNQTSMYLCASSSLSGYNSPLHFGNGTRLTVT.

The CDR3 protein is CASSFGVLAAQETQYF. In nucleotides, the CDR3 is TGTGCCAGCTCCTTTGGGGTCTTAGCGGCCCAAGAGACCCAGTACTTC. The V gene is TRBV2, the J gene TRBJ2-5, with D tentatively TRBD2 (6 bases). The CDR3 consists of 16 residues. Trimming cost V 8 bases and J 1 base, with 20 bases left between them. Germline CDR1 SNHLY, CDR2 FYNNEI.

The chain recombines TRBV28 with TRBJ1-2; tentatively, D is TRBD1 (6 bases). The V and J ends lost 7 bases and 5 bases respectively, with 20 bases between them. This CDR3 spans 15 amino acids. Per the germline V gene, CDR1 is MDHEN and CDR2 is SYDVKM. CDR3 residues: CASIQGTVGGYGYTF. As DNA, the CDR3 is TGTGCCAGCATCCAAGGAACAGTAGGGGGTTATGGCTACACCTTC.

This rearrangement joins TRBV4-1 to TRBJ1-5; D call uncertain. CDR1 and CDR2 from the germline V gene are MGHRA and YSYEKL. Trimming took off 4 bases at V and 0 bases at J, with 16 bases between the two ends. The CDR3 covers 17 residues. Written as DNA, the CDR3 is TGCGCCAGCAGCCCCTTAACCCCACAGAATAGCAATCAGCCCCAGCATTTT. It translates to CASSPLTPQNSNQPQHF.

This chain links TRBV5-1 with TRBJ1-1; tentatively, D is TRBD1 (5 bases). CDR1 is SGHRS, CDR2 YFSETQ, per germline. Trimming cost V 8 bases and J 7 bases, with 12 bases left between them. This CDR3 has 11 amino acids. The CDR3 spells CASTAGFEAFF. CDR3 in DNA: TGCGCCAGTACCGCAGGGTTTGAAGCTTTCTTT.

V usage is TRBV20-1 and J usage is TRBJ2-7; 9 bases match TRBD2. Germline-derived CDR1 and CDR2 are DFQATT and SNEGSKA (reference sequence). The length of the CDR3 is 13 residues. J lost 4 bases, V lost 3 bases, and 4 bases had no gene match. CDR3 DNA: TGCAGTGCTAGGAGCGGGGGGATGTACGAGCAGTACTTC. This sequence encodes CSARSGGMYEQYF.

CDR3 nucleotides: TGTGCCGGGACAGGGAACGCGCAGTACTTC. This codes for CAGTGNAQYF. The V call is TRBV12-3 or TRBV12-4, the J call TRBJ2-7; 9 bases map to TRBD1. The CDR3 sequence is 10 residues long. V trimming: 11 bases; J trimming: 9 bases; junction bases outside the gene matches: 5.

The V call is TRBV20-1, the J call TRBJ2-5; 11 bases fit TRBD2. This CDR3 has 14 amino acids. CDR1 DFQATT and CDR2 SNEGSKA come from the germline V gene (reference sequence). Trimming cost V 3 bases and J 5 bases; bases outside gene matches: 5. DNA for the CDR3: TGCAGTGCTAGCGTAGCGGGGGGGCAGGAGACCCAGTACTTC. It specifies CSASVAGGQETQYF.

The rearrangement joins TRBV30 to TRBJ2-7, with TRBD1 matching 7 bases. Germline trimming cut 3 bases from V and 4 bases from J; bases unmatched to any gene: 3. The V gene's germline CDR1 is GTSNPN and CDR2 SVGIG (reference sequence). CDR3 length: 12 amino acids. The CDR3 is CAWSRQGYEQYF. The CDR3 DNA reads as TGTGCCTGGAGCCGACAGGGATACGAGCAGTACTTC.

This clonotype was observed at least ten times. This chain joins TRBV6-6 and TRBJ2-5, with 11 nucleotides matching TRBD2. Unmatched junction bases numbered 9, after V lost 4 bases and J lost 5 bases. CDR3 length: 16 amino acids. Germline CDR1 reads MNHNY; CDR2 reads SVGAGI (reference sequence). For the CDR3, the DNA is TGTGCCAGCAGTTCGTATAGCGGGGGGGGAAGCGAGACCCAGTACTTC. Translated, it gives CASSSYSGGGSETQYF.

This clonotype was detected many times. One end of the junction does not line up with germline, which may come from a read error. The J gene is TRBJ2-5, the V gene TRBV7-9; D ambiguous. From germline, CDR1 is SEHNR and CDR2 FQNEAQ (reference sequence). The CDR3 runs to 12 residues. DNA of the CDR3: TGTGCTAGCAGCTTAGTCGGGGAGACCCAGTACTTC. Protein: CASSLVGETQYF.

The CDR3 DNA sequence: TGTGCCAGCAGTCTAGCGGGAGGGCCCCTAGCTGAGCAGTTCTTC. Translated, it gives CASSLAGGPLAEQFF. The rearrangement joins TRBV28 to TRBJ2-1; 12 bases match TRBD2. The CDR3 sequence is 15 residues long. CDR1 is MDHEN and CDR2 is SYDVKM in the germline V gene. The trim removed 5 bases at V and 9 bases at J, leaving 8 bases unmatched.

The CDR3 here is CASSGPSGKPRSEKLFF. CDR3 nucleotide sequence: TGTGCCAGCAGTGGGCCTTCAGGGAAGCCGAGATCCGAAAAACTGTTTTTT. The V call is TRBV6-1, the J call TRBJ1-4, with D possibly matching TRBD1 (5 bases). This CDR3 spans 17 amino acids. Trimming removed 4 bases from V and 8 bases from J, with 23 bases in between. Germline V lookup: CDR1 MNHNS, CDR2 SASEGT.